This T cell receptor beta chain was identified during a study of blood T cell repertoires in COVID-19. On the study more broadly: The samples span acute and convalescent COVID-19 from the United States, Italy and Spain.

Methods used by the authors: Reference gene primer amplification yielded estimated nucleated cell counts. Only in-frame clones appear in the TCRdb table, and some are missing; sequencing was by immunoSEQ multiplex PCR. The V and J calls and clone size are taken from that table; D and trimming were inferred from the DNA. This sample has 150,000 to 200,000 clones, with around 88% found just once. The CDR3 has 19 residues. This sequence was found in a woman aged 30 to 39 with acute or convalescent COVID-19. V gene TRBV21-1 combines with J gene TRBJ1-3; the D call in the table, TRBD1, was not verified against the DNA. TRBV21-1 has pseudogene status. The sequenced material came from peripheral blood. The CDR3 DNA reads as TGTGCCAGCAGCGCAGGAAAAGGCTGGGTACAGGGCCCCGGAAACACCATATATTTT. Encoded protein: CASSAGKGWVQGPGNTIYF.